The 3 T cell receptor beta chains below all came from one sample that was sequenced in a study of blood T cell repertoires in COVID-19. The protocol was immunoSEQ multiplex PCR, while the TCRdb copy is restricted to in-frame clones and leaves out a portion. The sample yields fewer than 95,000 clones, just over 85% seen once. Sequenced material: peripheral blood. These TCRs come from a man aged 45 to 65 with active or convalescent COVID-19.

The V gene is TRBV3-1 (or the pseudogene TRBV3-2), the J gene TRBJ2-1; TRBD2 agrees at 10 bases. Germline V gene lookup returns CDR1 LGHDT and CDR2 YNNKEL (reference sequence). The ends lost 4 bases at V and 3 bases at J; junction bases unmatched: 0. This CDR3 has 14 amino acids. CDR3 sequence: CASSPSGSYNEQFF. CDR3 bases: TGTGCCAGCAGCCCTAGCGGGAGCTACAATGAGCAGTTCTTC.

The CDR3 DNA reads as TGTGCCAGCAGTTCCCAGGGAGGGGGCTCCTACGAGCAGTACTTC. This gives the protein CASSSQGGGSYEQYF. The V gene is TRBV6-2 or TRBV6-3, the J gene TRBJ2-7, with D tentatively TRBD2 (7 bases). V lost 4 bases to trimming and J lost 0 bases, with 13 bases between them. The CDR3 is 15 residues long. Looked up from germline, CDR1 is MNHEY and CDR2 is SVGEGT.

The V and J genes are TRBV27 and TRBJ2-2, with 7 bases matching TRBD1. CDR1 is MNHEY and CDR2 is SMNVEV in the germline V gene (reference sequence). The J segment lost 6 bases and the V segment lost 0 bases, leaving 4 bases of the junction unmatched. The CDR3 length is 15 residues. The CDR3 is CASSLSTQGAGELFF. CDR3 nucleotides: TGTGCCAGCAGTTTATCGACGCAGGGGGCCGGGGAGCTGTTTTTT.